This T cell receptor beta chain was obtained from a study of beta chain features in type 1 diabetes. Study conclusions and caveats: All four CD4+ subsets of Type 1 diabetes patients contained TCRB CDR3s that were moderately but significantly shorter. Within patients, naive, central memory and Treg TCRB repertoires seemed more similar than within healthy donors.

Comments on this clone: Its antigen is not identified.

V lost 7 bases to trimming and J lost 4 bases; unmatched junction nucleotides: 6. Germline CDR1 is LNHDA and CDR2 is SQIVND (reference sequence). The length of the CDR3 is 14 residues. Every isolated RNA sample was fully reverse transcribed, so sequencing captured expressed TCRB transcripts. Some clones are missing from TCRdb's copy, which holds only in-frame ones; the method was immunoSEQ multiplex PCR. The profile shows 150,000 to 200,000 clones, over 55% of them singletons. Sorted CD4+ subsets: naive, central memory, regulatory, stem cell-like memory (CD45RO/CCR7/CD25/CD127/CD95/CD27 panel). The clonotype originates from a young man with type 1 diabetes. What was sequenced was naive CD4+ T cells from blood. The chain is built from TRBV19 and TRBJ1-4; 7 nucleotides agree with TRBD1. The DNA of the CDR3 is TGTGCCAGTACGCTGGGACAGAGTAATGAAAAACTGTTTTTT. Its protein product is CASTLGQSNEKLFF.